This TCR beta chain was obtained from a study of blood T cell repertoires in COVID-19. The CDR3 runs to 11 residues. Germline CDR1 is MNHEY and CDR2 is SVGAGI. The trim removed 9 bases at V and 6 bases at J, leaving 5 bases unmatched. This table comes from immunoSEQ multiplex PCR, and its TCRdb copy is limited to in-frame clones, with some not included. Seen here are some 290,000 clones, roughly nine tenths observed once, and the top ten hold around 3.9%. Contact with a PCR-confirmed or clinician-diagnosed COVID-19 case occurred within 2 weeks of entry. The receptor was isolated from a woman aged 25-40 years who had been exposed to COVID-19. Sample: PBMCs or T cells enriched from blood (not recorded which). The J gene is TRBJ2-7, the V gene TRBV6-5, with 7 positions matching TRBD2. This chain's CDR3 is CASGWGGEQYF. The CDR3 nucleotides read TGTGCCAGTGGATGGGGGGGCGAGCAGTACTTC.